Shown below are 8 T cell receptor beta chains from a single sample sequenced in a study of OX40 agonist ivuxolimab in advanced cancers. This table comes from immunoSEQ multiplex PCR, and its TCRdb copy is limited to in-frame clones, with some not included. In the table there are tens of thousands of clones, about 86% of which are singletons. The sequencing used CD4+ or CD8+ T cells sorted from blood, collected in a trial of the OX40 agonist ivuxolimab. The source of these receptors is an adult with an advanced solid tumor such as melanoma, head and neck, liver or kidney cancer.

The table lists this clone with a count of one. This chain links TRBV4-1 with TRBJ2-5, with D maybe TRBD2 (6 bases). The CDR3 is made up of 17 amino acids. The germline V and J ends were trimmed by 1 base and 0 bases, with 15 bases remaining between them. Germline CDR1 and CDR2: MGHRA and YSYEKL. CDR3 sequence (DNA): TGCGCCAGCAGCCAAGGGATCGGGGGTGCGTACCAAGAGACCCAGTACTTC. Amino acids: CASSQGIGGAYQETQYF.

This sequence joins TRBV5-1 and TRBJ2-1; 9 nucleotides match TRBD2. Germline V gives CDR1 SGHRS, CDR2 YFSETQ. CDR3 size: 23 residues. V dropped 0 bases and J dropped 0; count of bases not matched to a gene: 22. The CDR3 here is CASSLVPSTARGGPTVSYNEQFF. The DNA of the CDR3 is TGCGCCAGCAGCTTGGTCCCGAGTACCGCGCGGGGGGGCCCTACCGTCTCCTACAATGAGCAGTTCTTC.

The V gene is TRBV11-2, the J gene TRBJ2-3; 11 bases map to TRBD2. The CDR3 runs to 16 residues. The V gene's germline CDR1 is SGHAT and CDR2 FQNNGV. V was pared by 2 bases and J by 4 bases, with 5 bases of the junction left unmatched. CDR3 nucleotides: TGTGCCAGCAGCTTACTGACTAGCGGGACATCAGATACGCAGTATTTT. It yields the protein CASSLLTSGTSDTQYF.

The rearrangement uses TRBV6-1 and TRBJ1-1; maybe TRBD1 (5 bases). V was shortened by 2 bases and J by 4 bases, with 8 bases between the two germline ends. The germline gives CDR1 MNHNS, CDR2 SASEGT. The CDR3 contains 13 residues. For the CDR3, the DNA is TGTGCCAGCAGTGAATCGGGGGGCACTGAAGCTTTCTTT. Its protein is CASSESGGTEAFF.

V is TRBV6-4 and J is TRBJ2-6; D gene unclear. The CDR3 loop spans 16 amino acids. Germline V gene sequence: CDR1 MRHNA, CDR2 SNTAGT. The V gene lost 0 bases and the J gene lost 0 bases, with 6 bases spanning the gap. The CDR3 coding sequence is TGTGCCAGCAGTGACTCCCTGGCCTCTGGGGCCAACGTCCTGACTTTC. Its protein product is CASSDSLASGANVLTF.

The chain couples TRBV28 to TRBJ1-1; D is unresolved. Germline CDR1 MDHEN, CDR2 SYDVKM. This CDR3 contains 11 residues. The V end lost 1 base, the J end lost 7 bases, and 4 bases lay between the germline ends. CDR3 nucleotides: TGTGCCAGCAGTTTATCCGATGAAGCTTTCTTT. It encodes CASSLSDEAFF.

V and J are TRBV28 and TRBJ2-5; maybe TRBD1 (7 bases). Germline-derived CDR1 and CDR2 are MDHEN and SYDVKM. V was trimmed by 6 bases and J by 3 bases, leaving 17 bases between them. This CDR3 region has 15 residues. The CDR3 DNA reads as TGTGCCAGCAGAGACCTCAGGGGGGCGAAAGAGACCCAGTACTTC. Translating it yields CASRDLRGAKETQYF.

This rearrangement joins TRBV19 to TRBJ1-5; D possibly corresponds to TRBD1 (5 bases). This CDR3 spans 16 amino acids. V was cut by 6 bases and J by 3 bases, with 18 bases left in between. Germline CDR1 is LNHDA and CDR2 is SQIVND (reference sequence). CDR3 bases: TGTGCCAGTAGCACTGGACACCACGTCCTCAATCAGCCCCAGCATTTT. It encodes CASSTGHHVLNQPQHF.